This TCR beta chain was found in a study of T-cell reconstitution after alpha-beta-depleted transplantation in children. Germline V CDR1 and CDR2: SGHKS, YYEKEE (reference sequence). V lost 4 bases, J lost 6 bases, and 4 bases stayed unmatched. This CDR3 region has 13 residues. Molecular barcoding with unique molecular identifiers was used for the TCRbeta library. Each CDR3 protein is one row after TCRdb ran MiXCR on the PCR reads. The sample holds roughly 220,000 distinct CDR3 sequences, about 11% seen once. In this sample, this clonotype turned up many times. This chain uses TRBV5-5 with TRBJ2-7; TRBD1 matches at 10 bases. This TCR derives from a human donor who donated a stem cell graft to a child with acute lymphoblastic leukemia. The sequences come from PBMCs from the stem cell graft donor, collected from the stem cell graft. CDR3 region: CASSGDRGREQYF. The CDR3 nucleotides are TGTGCCAGCAGCGGGGACAGGGGACGCGAGCAGTACTTC.